This T cell receptor (beta chain) emerged from a study of shared clonotypes between healthy human individuals. General study findings and limits: Clonotype sharing across a few donors was observed for about 4.8% of naive CD4 clonotypes.

A note on this clone: The antigen remains unidentified. Other DNA sequences within the sample encode an identical CDR3.

Replicate PCRs from sorted subsets contained around 200 ng DNA, which is 29,000 or so T cell genomes. As originally analysed: For the immunoSEQ data, sequences were junction-only without quality scores, so filtering differed. Generated by immunoSEQ multiplex PCR, the TCRdb table keeps only in-frame clones and is missing some. That table furnishes V, J and clone size, whereas the DNA furnished D and trimming. The repertoire includes about a million clones, approximately 72% of them detected once, and 1.4% to 1.5% sits in the top ten. Sequenced: memory CD4+ T cells sorted from blood. The subset denotes: CD45RA-negative fraction. The sequence derives from a man between 18 and 35 years old in good health.

The CDR3: CASSLGQANEKLFF. Here the CDR3 DNA reads TGTGCCAGCAGCTTGGGACAGGCGAATGAAAAACTGTTTTTT. The V call is TRBV7-9, the J call TRBJ1-4, with TRBD1 matching over 8 bases. Looked up from germline, CDR1 is SEHNR and CDR2 is FQNEAQ (reference sequence). The CDR3 length is 14 residues. V was pared by 3 bases and J by 5 bases, with 2 bases of the junction left unmatched.